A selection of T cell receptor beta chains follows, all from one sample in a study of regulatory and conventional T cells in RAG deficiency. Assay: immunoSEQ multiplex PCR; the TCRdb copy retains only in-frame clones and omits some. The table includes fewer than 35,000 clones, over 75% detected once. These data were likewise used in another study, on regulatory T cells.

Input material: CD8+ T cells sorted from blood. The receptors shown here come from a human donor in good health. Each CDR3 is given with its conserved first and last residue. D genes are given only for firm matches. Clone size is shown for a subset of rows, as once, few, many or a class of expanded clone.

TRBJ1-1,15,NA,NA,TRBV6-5,TGTGCCGCAGCACCCCCGGGACGGTTGAACACTGAAGCTTTCTTT,CAAAPPGRLNTEAFF
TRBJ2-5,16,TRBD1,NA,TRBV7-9,TGTGCCAGCAGCTACCTCGGGACAGCGTACCAAGAGACCCAGTACTTC,CASSYLGTAYQETQYF
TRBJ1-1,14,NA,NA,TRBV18,TGTGCCAGCTCACCATATGCATCGAACACTGAAGCTTTCTTT,CASSPYASNTEAFF
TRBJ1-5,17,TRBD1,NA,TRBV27,TGTGCCAGCAGTTCCACCCGGACAGGGGTGGGCAATCAGCCCCAGCATTTT,CASSSTRTGVGNQPQHF
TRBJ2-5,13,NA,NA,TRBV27,TGTGCCAGCAGTCCTGGGATAGTAGAGACCCAGTACTTC,CASSPGIVETQYF
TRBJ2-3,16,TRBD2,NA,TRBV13,TGTGCCAGCAGCCCTGGGACTAGCGGGGCGACAGATACGCAGTATTTT,CASSPGTSGATDTQYF
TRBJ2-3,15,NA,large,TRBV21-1,TGTGCCCACCTCCAACGCGGGAGGGATATAGATACGCAGTATTTT,CAHLQRGRDIDTQYF
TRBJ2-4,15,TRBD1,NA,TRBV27,TGTGCCAGCAGGGGACAGGGGGCTGCCAAAAACATTCAGTACTTC,CASRGQGAAKNIQYF
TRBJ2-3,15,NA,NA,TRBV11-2,TGTGCCAGCAGCCAAGAGGGACACGGCACAGATACGCAGTATTTT,CASSQEGHGTDTQYF
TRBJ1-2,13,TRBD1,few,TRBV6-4,TGTGCCAGCAGGGCCGGGACAGGGTATGGCTACACCTTC,CASRAGTGYGYTF
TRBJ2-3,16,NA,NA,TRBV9,TGTGCCAGCAGCGTAGACCAGGGGAGAGTTTTAGATACGCAGTATTTT,CASSVDQGRVLDTQYF
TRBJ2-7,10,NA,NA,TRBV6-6,TGTGCCAGCGGGTGGGTGGAGCAGTACTTC,CASGWVEQYF
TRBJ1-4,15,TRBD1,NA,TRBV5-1,TGCGCCAGCAGCCCGTGGACAGGGGGTTTGGAAAAACTGTTTTTT,CASSPWTGGLEKLFF
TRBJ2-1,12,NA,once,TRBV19,TGTGCCAGTAGTGGGCTGGGGCTTGAGCAGTTCTTC,CASSGLGLEQFF
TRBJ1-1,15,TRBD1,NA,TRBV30,TGTGCCTGGAGCGGACAGGCCTTTGGGGACACTGAAGCTTTCTTT,CAWSGQAFGDTEAFF
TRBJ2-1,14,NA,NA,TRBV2,TGTGCCAGCAGTGATGGGACCCCACCCGGGGTGCAGTTCTTC,CASSDGTPPGVQFF
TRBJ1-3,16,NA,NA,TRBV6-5,TGTGCCAGCAGTTACCGCGGTTCCGGCTCTGGAAACACCATATATTTT,CASSYRGSGSGNTIYF
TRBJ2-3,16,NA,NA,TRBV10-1,TGCGCCAGCAGTGAGTTCCCGCAGCGCGGCACAGGTACGCAGTATTTT,CASSEFPQRGTGTQYF
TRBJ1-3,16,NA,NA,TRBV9,TGTGCCAGCAGCGTAGAGCCAATAAGAGGAGGAAACACCATATATTTT,CASSVEPIRGGNTIYF
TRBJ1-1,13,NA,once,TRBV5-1,TGCGCCAGCAAGTCAACAGAGAACACTGAAGCTTTCTTT,CASKSTENTEAFF
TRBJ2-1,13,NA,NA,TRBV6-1,TGTGCCAGCAGAGACAAAGCGCGGGGAACAATCCTCTTC,CASRDKARGTILF
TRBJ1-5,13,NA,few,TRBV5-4,TGTGCCAGCAGCTTGACAGCATATCAGCCCCAGCATTTT,CASSLTAYQPQHF
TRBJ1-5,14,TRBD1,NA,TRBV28,TGTGCCAGCACCCAGGGGGGAAGCAATCAGCCCCAGCATTTT,CASTQGGSNQPQHF
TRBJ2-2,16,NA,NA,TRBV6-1,TGTGCCAGCAGTGAATTGGGACGGTCTAACACCGGGGAGCTGTTTTTT,CASSELGRSNTGELFF
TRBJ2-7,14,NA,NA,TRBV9,TGTGCCAGCAGCGTACGTCCAAGCTCCTACGAGCAGTACTTC,CASSVRPSSYEQYF
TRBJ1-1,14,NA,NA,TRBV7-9,TGTGCCAGCAGCTTTCGGACAACCAGTAACGAAGCTTTCTTT,CASSFRTTSNEAFF
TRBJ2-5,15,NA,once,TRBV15,TGTGCCACCAGCAGAGATATGGGAGAAGTGGAGACCCAGTACTTC,CATSRDMGEVETQYF
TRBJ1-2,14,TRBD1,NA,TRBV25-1,TGTGCCAGCAGCACCGACAGGGGGAACTATGGCTACACCTTC,CASSTDRGNYGYTF
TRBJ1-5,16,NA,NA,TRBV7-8,TGTGCCAGCAGCTTATTGGTCAGCCATAGCAATCAGCCCCAGCATTTT,CASSLLVSHSNQPQHF
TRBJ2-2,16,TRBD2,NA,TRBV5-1,TGCGCCAGCAGCCAGCGACTAGCGGGTAACACCGGGGAGCTGTTTTTT,CASSQRLAGNTGELFF
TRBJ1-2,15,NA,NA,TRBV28,TGTGCCAGCAGTTTCGGCCAGCTTAATAACTATGGCTACACCTTC,CASSFGQLNNYGYTF
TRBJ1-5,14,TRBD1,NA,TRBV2,TGTGCCAGCAGTGAAGCGGGACAGAATCAGCCCCAGCATTTT,CASSEAGQNQPQHF
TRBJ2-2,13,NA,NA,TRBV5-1,TGCGCCAGCAGCTCTCAAAACACCGGGGAGCTGTTTTTT,CASSSQNTGELFF
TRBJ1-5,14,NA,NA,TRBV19,TGTGCCAGTAGTATAGAGGCAGGGTACCAGCCCCAGCATTTT,CASSIEAGYQPQHF
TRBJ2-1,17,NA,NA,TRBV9,TGTGCCAGCAGCGTAGAGGCCCATTCGGGTTCCTACAATGAGCAGTTCTTC,CASSVEAHSGSYNEQFF
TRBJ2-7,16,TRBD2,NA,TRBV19,TGTGCCAGTAGTATTTGGGTAGCGGGAGAGACCTACGAGCAGTACTTC,CASSIWVAGETYEQYF
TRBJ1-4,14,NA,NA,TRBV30,TGTGCCTGGAGTGAAACACCAGCGGATGAAAAACTGTTTTTT,CAWSETPADEKLFF
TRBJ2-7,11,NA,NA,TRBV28,TGTGCCAGCAACGGTTTGTACGAGCAGTACTTC,CASNGLYEQYF
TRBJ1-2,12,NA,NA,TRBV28,TGTGCCAGCAGTTTGAAGGGATATGGCTACACCTTC,CASSLKGYGYTF
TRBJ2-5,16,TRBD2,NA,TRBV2,TGTGCCAGCACACTAGCGGGGGGGCCAAGCTTAGGGACCCAGTACTTC,CASTLAGGPSLGTQYF
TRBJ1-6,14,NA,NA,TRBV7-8,TGTGCCAGCAGCTTAGCGGTGACGGAATCACCCCTCCACTTT,CASSLAVTESPLHF
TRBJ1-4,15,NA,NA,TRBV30,TGTGCCTGGAAATCCAGACACGACCACCTAGAAAAACTGTTTTTT,CAWKSRHDHLEKLFF
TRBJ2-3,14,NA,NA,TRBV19,TGTGCCAGTAGTATAGACGGAGGCACAGATACGCAGTATTTT,CASSIDGGTDTQYF
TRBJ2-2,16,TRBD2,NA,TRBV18,TGTGCCAGCTCACCATCGGCTAGCGGGAGTTTGGAGGAGCTGTTTTTT,CASSPSASGSLEELFF
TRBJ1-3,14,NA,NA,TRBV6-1,TGTGCCAGCAGTGAAGTTGGACCAAGAAACACCATATATTTT,CASSEVGPRNTIYF
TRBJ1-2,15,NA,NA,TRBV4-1,TGCGCCAGCAGCCAAGGATGGGGGGAGAACTATGGCTACACCTTC,CASSQGWGENYGYTF
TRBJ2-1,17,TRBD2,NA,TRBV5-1,TGCGCCAGCAGCGCGGGACTAGCGGGAGGGGGCTACAATGAGCAGTTCTTC,CASSAGLAGGGYNEQFF
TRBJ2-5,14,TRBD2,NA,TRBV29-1,TGCAGCGTGCAACTAGCGGGGGGGCGGGAGACCCAGTACTTC,CSVQLAGGRETQYF
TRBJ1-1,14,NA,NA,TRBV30,TGTGCCTGGAGTGTGCGGCTGAAGAACACTGAAGCTTTCTTT,CAWSVRLKNTEAFF